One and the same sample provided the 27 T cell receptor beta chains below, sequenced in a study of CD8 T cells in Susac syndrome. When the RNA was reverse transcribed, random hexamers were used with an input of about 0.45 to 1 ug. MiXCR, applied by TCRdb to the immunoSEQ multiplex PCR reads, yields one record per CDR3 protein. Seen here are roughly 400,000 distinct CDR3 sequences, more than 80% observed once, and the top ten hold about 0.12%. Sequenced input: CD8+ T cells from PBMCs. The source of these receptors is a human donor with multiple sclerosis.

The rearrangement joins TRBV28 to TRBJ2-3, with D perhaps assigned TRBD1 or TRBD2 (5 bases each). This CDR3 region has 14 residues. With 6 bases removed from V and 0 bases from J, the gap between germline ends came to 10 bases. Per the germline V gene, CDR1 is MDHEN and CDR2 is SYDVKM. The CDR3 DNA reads TGTGCCAGCAGGAGGGGCAGGAGCACAGATACGCAGTATTTT. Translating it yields CASRRGRSTDTQYF. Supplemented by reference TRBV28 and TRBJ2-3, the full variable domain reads DVKVTQSSRYLVKRTGEKVFLECVQDMDHENMFWYRQDPGLGLRLIYFSYDVKMKEKGDIPEGYSVSREKKERFSLILESASTNQTSMYLCASRRGRSTDTQYFGPGTRLTVL.

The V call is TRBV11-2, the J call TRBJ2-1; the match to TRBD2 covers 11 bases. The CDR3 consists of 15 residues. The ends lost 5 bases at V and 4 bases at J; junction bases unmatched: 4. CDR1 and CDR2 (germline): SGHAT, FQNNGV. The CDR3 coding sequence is TGTGCCAGCAGCCCGGGACTAGCGGATTACAATGAGCAGTTCTTC. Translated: CASSPGLADYNEQFF.

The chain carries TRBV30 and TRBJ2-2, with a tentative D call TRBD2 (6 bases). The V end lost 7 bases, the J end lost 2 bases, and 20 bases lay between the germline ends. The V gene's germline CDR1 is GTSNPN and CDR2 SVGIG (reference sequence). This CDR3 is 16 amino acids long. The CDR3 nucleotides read TGTGCCTTATCCTTTAGCGGAGAAAGAAACACCGGGGAGCTGTTTTTT. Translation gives CALSFSGERNTGELFF.

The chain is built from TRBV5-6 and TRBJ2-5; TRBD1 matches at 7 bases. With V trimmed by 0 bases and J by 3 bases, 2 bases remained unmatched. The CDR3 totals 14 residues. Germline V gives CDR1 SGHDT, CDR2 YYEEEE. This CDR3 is CASSLEGGEETQYF. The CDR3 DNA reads TGTGCCAGCAGCTTGGAAGGGGGCGAAGAGACCCAGTACTTC.

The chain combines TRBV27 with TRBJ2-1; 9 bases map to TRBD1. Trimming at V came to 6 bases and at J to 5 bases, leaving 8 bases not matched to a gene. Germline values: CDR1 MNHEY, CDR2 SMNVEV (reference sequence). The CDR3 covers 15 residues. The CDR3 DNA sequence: TGTGCCAGCAGAGAAGGACAGGGGAGGCACAATGAGCAGTTCTTC. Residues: CASREGQGRHNEQFF.

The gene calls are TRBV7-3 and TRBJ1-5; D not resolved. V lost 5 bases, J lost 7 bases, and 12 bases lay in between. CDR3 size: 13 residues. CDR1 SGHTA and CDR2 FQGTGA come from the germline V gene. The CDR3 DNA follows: TGTGCCAGCAGCATTAGCCGGGGACAGCCCCAGCATTTT. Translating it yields CASSISRGQPQHF.

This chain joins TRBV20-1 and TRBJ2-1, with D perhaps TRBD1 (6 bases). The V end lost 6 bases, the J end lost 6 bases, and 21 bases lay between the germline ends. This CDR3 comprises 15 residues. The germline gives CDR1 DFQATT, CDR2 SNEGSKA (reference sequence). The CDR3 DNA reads TGCAGTGCGATTGGACTTCTCATCAGGGGCAATGAGCAGTTCTTC. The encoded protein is CSAIGLLIRGNEQFF.

CDR3 sequence (DNA): TGCGCCAGCAGCCAAAGCGGGGGGGCCAATGAGCAGTTCTTC. Amino acid sequence: CASSQSGGANEQFF. The V call is TRBV4-1, the J call TRBJ2-1; 10 bases agree with TRBD2. In germline, CDR1 is MGHRA, CDR2 YSYEKL. The J segment lost 6 bases and the V segment lost 2 bases, leaving 1 base of the junction unmatched. The CDR3 extends over 14 amino acids.

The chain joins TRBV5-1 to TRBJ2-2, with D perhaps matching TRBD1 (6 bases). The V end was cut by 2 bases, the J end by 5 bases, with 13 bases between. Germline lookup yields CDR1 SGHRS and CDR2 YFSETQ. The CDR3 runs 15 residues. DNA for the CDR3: TGCGCCAGCAGCTTCGACAGGATAAGTACCGGGGAGCTGTTTTTT. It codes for CASSFDRISTGELFF.

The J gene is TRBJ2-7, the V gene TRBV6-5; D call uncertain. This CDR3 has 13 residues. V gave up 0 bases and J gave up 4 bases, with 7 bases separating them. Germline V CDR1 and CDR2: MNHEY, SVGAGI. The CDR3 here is CASSYSSFYEQYF. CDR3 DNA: TGTGCCAGCAGTTACTCGAGTTTTTACGAGCAGTACTTC.

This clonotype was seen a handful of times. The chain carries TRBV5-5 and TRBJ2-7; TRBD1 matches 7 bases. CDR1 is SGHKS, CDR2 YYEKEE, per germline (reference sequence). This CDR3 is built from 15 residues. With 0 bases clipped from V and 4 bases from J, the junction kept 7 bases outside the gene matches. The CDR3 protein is CASSLVGTEEYEQYF. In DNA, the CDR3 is TGTGCCAGCAGCTTGGTAGGGACAGAAGAATACGAGCAGTACTTC.

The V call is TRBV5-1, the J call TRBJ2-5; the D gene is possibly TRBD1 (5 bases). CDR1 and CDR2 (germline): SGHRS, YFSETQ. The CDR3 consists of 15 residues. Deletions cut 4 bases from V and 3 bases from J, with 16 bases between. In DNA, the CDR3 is TGCGCCAGCAGCGCCGAAGCAGGGTGGAAAGAGACCCAGTACTTC. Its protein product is CASSAEAGWKETQYF.

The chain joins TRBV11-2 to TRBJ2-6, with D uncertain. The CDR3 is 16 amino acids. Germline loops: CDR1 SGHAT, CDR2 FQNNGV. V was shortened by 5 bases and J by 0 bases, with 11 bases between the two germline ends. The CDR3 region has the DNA TGTGCCAGCAGCCCTTGGGGTTACTCTGGGGCCAACGTCCTGACTTTC. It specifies CASSPWGYSGANVLTF.

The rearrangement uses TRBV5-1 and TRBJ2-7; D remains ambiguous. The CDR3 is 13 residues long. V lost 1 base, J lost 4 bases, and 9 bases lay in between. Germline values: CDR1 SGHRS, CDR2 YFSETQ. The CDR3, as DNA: TGCGCCAGCAGCTTGTCTGAGAATTACGAGCAGTACTTC. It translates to CASSLSENYEQYF. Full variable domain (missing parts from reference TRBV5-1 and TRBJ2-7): KAGVTQTPRYLIKTRGQQVTLSCSPISGHRSVSWYQQTPGQGLQFLFEYFSETQRNKGNFPGRFSGRQFSNSRSEMNVSTLELGDSALYLCASSLSENYEQYFGPGTRLTVT.

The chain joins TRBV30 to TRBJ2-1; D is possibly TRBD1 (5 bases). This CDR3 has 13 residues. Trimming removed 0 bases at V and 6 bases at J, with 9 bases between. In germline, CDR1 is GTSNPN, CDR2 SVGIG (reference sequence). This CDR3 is CAWSVTGSNEQFF. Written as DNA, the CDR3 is TGTGCCTGGAGTGTAACAGGTAGCAATGAGCAGTTCTTC.

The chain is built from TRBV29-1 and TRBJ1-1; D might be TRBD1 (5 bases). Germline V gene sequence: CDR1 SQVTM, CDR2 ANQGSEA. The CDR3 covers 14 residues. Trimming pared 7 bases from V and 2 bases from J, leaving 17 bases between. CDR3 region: CSAQWGTTNTEAFF. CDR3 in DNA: TGCAGCGCCCAATGGGGCACCACTAACACTGAAGCTTTCTTT.

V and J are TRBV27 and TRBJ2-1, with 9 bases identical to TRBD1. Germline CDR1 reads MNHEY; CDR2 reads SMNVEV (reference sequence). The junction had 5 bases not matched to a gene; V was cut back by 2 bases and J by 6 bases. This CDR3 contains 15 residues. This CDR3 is CASSLGTGLSNEQFF. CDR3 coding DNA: TGTGCCAGCAGTTTAGGGACAGGGTTGAGCAATGAGCAGTTCTTC.

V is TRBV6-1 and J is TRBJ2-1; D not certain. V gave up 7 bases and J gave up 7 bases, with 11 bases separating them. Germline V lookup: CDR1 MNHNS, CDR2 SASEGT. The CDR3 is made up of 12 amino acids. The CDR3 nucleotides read TGTGCCAGCATCAAGACCTCGAATGAGCAGTTCTTC. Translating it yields CASIKTSNEQFF.

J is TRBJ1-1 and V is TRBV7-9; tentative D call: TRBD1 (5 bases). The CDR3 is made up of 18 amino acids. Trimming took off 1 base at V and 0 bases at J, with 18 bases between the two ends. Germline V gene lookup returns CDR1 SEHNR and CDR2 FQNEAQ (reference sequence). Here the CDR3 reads CASSLVRDVFNLNTEAFF. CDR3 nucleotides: TGTGCCAGCAGCTTAGTCAGGGATGTATTCAACTTGAACACTGAAGCTTTCTTT.

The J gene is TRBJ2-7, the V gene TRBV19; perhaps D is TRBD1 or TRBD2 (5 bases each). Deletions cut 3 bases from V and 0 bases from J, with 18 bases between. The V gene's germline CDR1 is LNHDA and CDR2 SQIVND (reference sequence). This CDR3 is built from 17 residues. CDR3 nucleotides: TGTGCCAGTAGTATGCCTGCCGGGACGGACGGCTCCTACGAGCAGTACTTC. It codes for CASSMPAGTDGSYEQYF.

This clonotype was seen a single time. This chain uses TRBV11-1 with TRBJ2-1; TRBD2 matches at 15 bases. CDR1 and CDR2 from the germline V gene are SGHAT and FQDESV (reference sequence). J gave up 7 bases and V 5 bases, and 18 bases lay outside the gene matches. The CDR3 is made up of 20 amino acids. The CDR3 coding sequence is TGTGCCAGCAGCCCGCGATTGGGACTAGCGGGGGGACGTTCGCGAAATGAGCAGTTCTTC. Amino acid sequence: CASSPRLGLAGGRSRNEQFF.

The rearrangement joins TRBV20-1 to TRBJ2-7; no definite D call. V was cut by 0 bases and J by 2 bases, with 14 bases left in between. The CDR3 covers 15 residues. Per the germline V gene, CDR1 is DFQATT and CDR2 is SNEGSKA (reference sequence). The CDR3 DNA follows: TGCAGTGCTAGAGATCGCGGACGGTTACCCTACGAGCAGTACTTC. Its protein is CSARDRGRLPYEQYF.

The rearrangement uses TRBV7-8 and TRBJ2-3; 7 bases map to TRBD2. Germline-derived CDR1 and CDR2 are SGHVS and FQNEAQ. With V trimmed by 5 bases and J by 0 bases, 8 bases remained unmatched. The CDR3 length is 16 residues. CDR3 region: CASSLLSGSSTDTQYF. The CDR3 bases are TGTGCCAGCAGCCTCCTTAGCGGGTCTAGCACAGATACGCAGTATTTT. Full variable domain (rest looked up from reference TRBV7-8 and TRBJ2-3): GAGVSQSPRYKVAKRGQDVALRCDPISGHVSLFWYQQALGQGPEFLTYFQNEAQLDKSGLPSDRFFAERPEGSVSTLKIQRTQQEDSAVYLCASSLLSGSSTDTQYFGPGTRLTVL.

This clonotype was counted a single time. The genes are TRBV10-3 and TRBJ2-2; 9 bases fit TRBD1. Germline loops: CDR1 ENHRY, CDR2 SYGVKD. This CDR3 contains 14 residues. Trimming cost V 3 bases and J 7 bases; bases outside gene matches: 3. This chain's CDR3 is CAISDGTGNGELFF. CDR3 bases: TGTGCCATCAGTGATGGGACAGGGAACGGGGAGCTGTTTTTT.

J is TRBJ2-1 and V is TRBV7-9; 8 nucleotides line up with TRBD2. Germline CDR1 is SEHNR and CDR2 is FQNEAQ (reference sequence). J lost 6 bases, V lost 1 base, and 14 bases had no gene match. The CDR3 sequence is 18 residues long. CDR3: CASSLEGSAREGPNEQFF. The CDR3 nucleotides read TGTGCCAGCAGCTTAGAGGGAAGTGCCCGGGAGGGCCCCAATGAGCAGTTCTTC.

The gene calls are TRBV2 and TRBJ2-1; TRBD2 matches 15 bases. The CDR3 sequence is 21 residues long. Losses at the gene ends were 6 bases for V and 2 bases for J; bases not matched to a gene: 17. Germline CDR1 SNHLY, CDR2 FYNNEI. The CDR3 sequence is CASRPYRGLAGGPGTYNEQFF. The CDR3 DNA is TGTGCCAGCAGACCCTATAGAGGACTAGCGGGAGGGCCAGGGACCTACAATGAGCAGTTCTTC.

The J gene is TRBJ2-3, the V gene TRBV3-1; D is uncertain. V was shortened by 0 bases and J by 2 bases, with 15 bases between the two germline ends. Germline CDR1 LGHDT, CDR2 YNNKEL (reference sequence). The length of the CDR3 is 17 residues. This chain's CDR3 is CASSQDAVTVITDTQYF. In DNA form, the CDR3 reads TGTGCCAGCAGCCAAGATGCTGTGACCGTAATCACAGATACGCAGTATTTT.